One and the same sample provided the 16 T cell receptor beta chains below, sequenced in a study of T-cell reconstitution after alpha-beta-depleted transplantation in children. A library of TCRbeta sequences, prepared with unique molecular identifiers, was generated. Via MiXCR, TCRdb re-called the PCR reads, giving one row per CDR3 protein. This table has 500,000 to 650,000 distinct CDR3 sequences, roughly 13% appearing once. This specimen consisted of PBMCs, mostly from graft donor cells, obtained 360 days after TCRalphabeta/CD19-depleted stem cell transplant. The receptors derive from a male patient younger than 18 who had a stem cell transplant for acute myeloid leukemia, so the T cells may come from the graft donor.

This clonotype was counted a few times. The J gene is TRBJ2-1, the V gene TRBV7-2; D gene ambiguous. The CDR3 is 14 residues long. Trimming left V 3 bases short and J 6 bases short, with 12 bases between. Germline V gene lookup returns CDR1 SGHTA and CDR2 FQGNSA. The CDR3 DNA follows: TGTGCCAGCAGCTTCGTGGCCCAGGCCAATGAGCAGTTCTTC. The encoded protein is CASSFVAQANEQFF. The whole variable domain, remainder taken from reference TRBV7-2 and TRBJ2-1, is GAGVSQSPSNKVTEKGKDVELRCDPISGHTALYWYRQSLGQGLEFLIYFQGNSAPDKSGLPSDRFSAERTGGSVSTLTIQRTQQEDSAVYLCASSFVAQANEQFFGPGTRLTVL.

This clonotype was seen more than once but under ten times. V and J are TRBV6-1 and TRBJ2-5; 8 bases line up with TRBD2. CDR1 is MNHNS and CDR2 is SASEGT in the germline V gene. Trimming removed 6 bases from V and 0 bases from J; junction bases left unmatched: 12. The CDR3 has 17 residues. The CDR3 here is CASRGARLARYQETQYF. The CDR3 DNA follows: TGTGCCAGCAGAGGAGCCCGACTAGCGCGGTACCAAGAGACCCAGTACTTC.

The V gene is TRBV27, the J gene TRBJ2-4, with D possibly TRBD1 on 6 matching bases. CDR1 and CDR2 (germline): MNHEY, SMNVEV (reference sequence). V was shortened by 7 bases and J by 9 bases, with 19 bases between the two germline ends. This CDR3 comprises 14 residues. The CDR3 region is CASTPRGISSIQYF. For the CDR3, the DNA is TGTGCCAGCACCCCGAGGGGGATCTCCTCCATTCAGTACTTC.

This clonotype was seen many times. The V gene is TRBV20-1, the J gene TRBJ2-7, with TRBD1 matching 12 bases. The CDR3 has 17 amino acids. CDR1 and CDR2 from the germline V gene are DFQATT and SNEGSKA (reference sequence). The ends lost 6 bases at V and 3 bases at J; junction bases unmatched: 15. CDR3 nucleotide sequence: TGCAGTGCCCGAGGGACAGGGGGCAGGTCACCCCTCTACGAGCAGTACTTC. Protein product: CSARGTGGRSPLYEQYF.

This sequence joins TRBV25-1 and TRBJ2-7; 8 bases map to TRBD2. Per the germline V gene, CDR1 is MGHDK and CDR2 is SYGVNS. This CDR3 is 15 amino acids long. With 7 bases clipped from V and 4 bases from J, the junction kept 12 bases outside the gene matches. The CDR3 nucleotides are TGTGCCAGCAAGTGGTCACTAGCGGTGAGTTACGAGCAGTACTTC. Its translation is CASKWSLAVSYEQYF.

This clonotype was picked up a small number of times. The DNA of the CDR3 is TGCAGCGTAGTGTCCACCAGGACTATCTCCTACGAGCAGTACTTC. It is translated as CSVVSTRTISYEQYF. The V gene is TRBV29-1, the J gene TRBJ2-7; a weak D match, TRBD2 (6 bases). This CDR3 is 15 amino acids long. Looked up from germline, CDR1 is SQVTM and CDR2 is ANQGSEA. V was cut by 6 bases and J by 0 bases, with 18 bases left in between.

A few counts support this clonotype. The CDR3 here is CASSLYRVPGGTEAFF. CDR3 coding DNA: TGTGCCAGCAGTTTATATCGAGTCCCAGGGGGCACTGAAGCTTTCTTT. The chain recombines TRBV6-2 or TRBV6-3 with TRBJ1-1, with 7 bases lining up with TRBD1. From germline, CDR1 is MNHEY and CDR2 SVGEGT. J was trimmed by 4 bases and V by 4 bases; bases with no gene match: 12. There are 16 residues in the CDR3.

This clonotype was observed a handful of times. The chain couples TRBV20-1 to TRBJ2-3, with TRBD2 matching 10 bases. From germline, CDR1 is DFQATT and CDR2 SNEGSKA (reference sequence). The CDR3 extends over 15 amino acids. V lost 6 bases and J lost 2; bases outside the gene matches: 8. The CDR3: CSARLAGGYTDTQYF. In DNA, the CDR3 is TGCAGTGCAAGACTAGCGGGCGGGTACACAGATACGCAGTATTTT.

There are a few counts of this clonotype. CDR3 protein: CASSVGGRDEQYF. CDR3 DNA: TGTGCCAGCAGCGTAGGGGGTAGGGACGAGCAGTACTTC. V is TRBV9 and J is TRBJ2-7; no clear D. This CDR3 is built from 13 residues. Germline values: CDR1 SGDLS, CDR2 YYNGEE. V was pared by 0 bases and J by 5 bases, with 9 bases between.

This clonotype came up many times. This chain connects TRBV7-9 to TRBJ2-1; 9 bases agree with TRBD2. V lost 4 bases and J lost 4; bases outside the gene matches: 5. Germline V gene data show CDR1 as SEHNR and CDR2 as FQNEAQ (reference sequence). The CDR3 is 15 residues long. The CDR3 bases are TGTGCCAGCAGCTCCCAGCGGGGGGTTTACAATGAGCAGTTCTTC. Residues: CASSSQRGVYNEQFF.

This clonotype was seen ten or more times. The CDR3 bases are TGTGCCAGCAGTTTAGTCTTAGGGGCCTACAATGAGCAGTTCTTC. The encoded protein is CASSLVLGAYNEQFF. The chain uses TRBV12-3 or TRBV12-4 and TRBJ2-1; weak D call: TRBD1 (5 bases). The CDR3 extends over 15 amino acids. Trimming shortened V by 1 base and J by 2 bases, and 9 bases separated the two germline ends.

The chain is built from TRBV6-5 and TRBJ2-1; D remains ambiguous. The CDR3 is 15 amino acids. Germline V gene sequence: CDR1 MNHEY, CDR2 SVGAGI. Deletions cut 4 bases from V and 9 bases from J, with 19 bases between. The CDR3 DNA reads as TGTGCCAGCAGTTCCCTGACCCGCACCCGCGCTGAGCAGTTCTTC. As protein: CASSSLTRTRAEQFF.

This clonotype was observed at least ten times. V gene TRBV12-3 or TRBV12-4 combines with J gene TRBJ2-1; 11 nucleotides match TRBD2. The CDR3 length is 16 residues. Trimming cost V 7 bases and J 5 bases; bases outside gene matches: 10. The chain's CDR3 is CASKGPGTSGNNEQFF. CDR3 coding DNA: TGTGCCAGCAAAGGCCCCGGGACTAGCGGCAACAATGAGCAGTTCTTC.

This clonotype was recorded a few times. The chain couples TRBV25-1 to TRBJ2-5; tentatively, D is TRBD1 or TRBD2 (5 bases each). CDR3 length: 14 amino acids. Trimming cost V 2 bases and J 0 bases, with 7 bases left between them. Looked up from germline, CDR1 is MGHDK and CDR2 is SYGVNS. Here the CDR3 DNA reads TGTGCCAGCAGTGAACAGGGACACCAAGAGACCCAGTACTTC. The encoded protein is CASSEQGHQETQYF. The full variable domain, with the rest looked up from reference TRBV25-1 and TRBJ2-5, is EADIYQTPRYLVIGTGKKITLECSQTMGHDKMYWYQQDPGMELHLIHYSYGVNSTEKGDLSSESTVSRIRTEHFPLTLESARPSHTSQYLCASSEQGHQETQYFGPGTRLLVL.

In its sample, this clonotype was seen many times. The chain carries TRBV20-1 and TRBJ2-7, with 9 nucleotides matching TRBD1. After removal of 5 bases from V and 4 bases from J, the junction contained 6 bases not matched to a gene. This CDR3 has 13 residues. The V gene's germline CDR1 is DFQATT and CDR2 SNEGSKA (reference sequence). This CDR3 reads CSASQGAYYEQYF. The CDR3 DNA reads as TGCAGTGCTTCACAGGGGGCCTATTACGAGCAGTACTTC.

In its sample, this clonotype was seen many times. The CDR3 region has the DNA TGTGCCATCAGTGAGCGGGACGGAACCTACGAGCAGTACTTC. It encodes CAISERDGTYEQYF. The V gene is TRBV10-3, the J gene TRBJ2-7, with D possibly called TRBD1 or TRBD2 (5 bases each). CDR3 length: 14 residues. The germline gives CDR1 ENHRY, CDR2 SYGVKD. V lost 2 bases to trimming and J lost 2 bases, with 10 bases between them.